This T cell receptor (beta chain) was sequenced during a study of CD8+ T cells in alopecia areata. RNA was extracted and reverse transcribed into cDNA as the sequencing template. Some clones are missing from TCRdb's copy, which holds only in-frame ones; the method was immunoSEQ multiplex PCR. The sample lists about 90,000 clones; about 44% were seen once. The CDR3 extends over 13 amino acids. Germline assignment: CDR1 SNHLY and CDR2 FYNNEI. V gave up 7 bases and J gave up 5 bases, with 12 bases separating them. Described treatment: oral pan-JAK inhibitor, 5-10 mg twice daily. Cell sorting was applied to PBMCs, and CD4+ and CD8+ T cells were collected.

Source: CD8+ T cells sorted from blood, taken at week 24, from a patient treated with tofacitinib. The clonotype comes from a human donor with alopecia areata. This rearrangement joins TRBV2 to TRBJ2-1; D not resolved. CDR3 in amino acids: CASTPDLNNEQFF. CDR3 nucleotide sequence: TGTGCCAGCACTCCCGACCTAAACAATGAGCAGTTCTTC.